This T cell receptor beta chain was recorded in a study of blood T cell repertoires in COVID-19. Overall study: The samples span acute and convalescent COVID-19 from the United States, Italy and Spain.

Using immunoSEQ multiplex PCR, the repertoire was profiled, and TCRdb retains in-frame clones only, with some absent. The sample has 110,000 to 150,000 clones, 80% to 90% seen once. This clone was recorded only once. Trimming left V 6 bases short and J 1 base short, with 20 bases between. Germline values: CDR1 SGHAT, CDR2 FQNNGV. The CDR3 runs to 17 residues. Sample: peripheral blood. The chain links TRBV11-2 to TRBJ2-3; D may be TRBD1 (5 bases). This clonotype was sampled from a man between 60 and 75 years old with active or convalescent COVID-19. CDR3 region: CASRFPWGENRTDTQYF. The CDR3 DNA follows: TGTGCCAGCAGATTTCCCTGGGGCGAGAATCGCACAGATACGCAGTATTTT.